The rows below give T cell receptor beta chains drawn from one sample of a study of OX40 agonist ivuxolimab in advanced cancers. Libraries were prepared by immunoSEQ multiplex PCR; TCRdb keeps only in-frame clonotypes and omits some of them. The sample contains approximately 58,000 clones, around 79% of which appear only once. The material was CD4+ or CD8+ T cells sorted from blood, obtained in a trial of the OX40 agonist ivuxolimab. The receptor set was obtained from an adult with an advanced solid tumor such as melanoma, head and neck, liver or kidney cancer. Both conserved end residues are part of each CDR3.

V: TRBV30
J: TRBJ1-3
CDR3: CAWREIGTGNTIYF

V: TRBV5-8
J: TRBJ1-1
CDR3: CASSLGRNTEAFF

V: TRBV11-3
J: TRBJ2-7
CDR3: CASSLGRVAFEQYF

V: TRBV6-6
J: TRBJ2-7
CDR3: CASRGQDSYEQYF

V: TRBV4-2
J: TRBJ2-5
CDR3: CASSQASGGGEQYF

V: TRBV10-3
J: TRBJ1-5
CDR3: CAISEGKENQPQHF

V: TRBV14
J: TRBJ2-7
CDR3: CASSQGRGQLSEQYF

V: TRBV28
J: TRBJ2-3
CDR3: CASSNSGAPAYTQYF

V: TRBV2
J: TRBJ2-2
CDR3: CASSRRLAGGQNTGELFF

V: TRBV5-4
J: TRBJ1-4
CDR3: CASSSSDRGNEKLFF

V: TRBV18
J: TRBJ2-5
CDR3: CASSPQLRLQGHQETQYF

V: TRBV5-1
J: TRBJ2-3
CDR3: CASSLGQEDTQYF

V: TRBV21-1
J: TRBJ2-7
CDR3: CARNGTGMAYEQYF

V: TRBV2
J: TRBJ1-2
CDR3: CASKQTGNYGYTF

V: TRBV7-6
J: TRBJ1-5
CDR3: CASSLDPGAGQPQHF

V: TRBV11-2
J: TRBJ2-7
CDR3: CASSRYRSGGSYEQYF

V: TRBV10-1
J: TRBJ2-5
CDR3: CVSRIPGTSQTTQSVQETQYF

V: TRBV7-2
J: TRBJ1-3
CDR3: CASSSRGFSGNTIYF

V: TRBV11-3
J: TRBJ1-1
CDR3: CASSFVRETEAFF

V: TRBV30
J: TRBJ2-7
CDR3: CAWDSGQGAREQYF

V: TRBV13
J: TRBJ1-2
CDR3: CASSLGPGIPRGPYGYTF

V: TRBV19
J: TRBJ1-5
CDR3: CASSIGGRSQPQHF

V: TRBV30
J: TRBJ2-3
CDR3: CAWSLSTDTQYF

V: TRBV7-6
J: TRBJ1-5
CDR3: CASSLGPQGSNQPQHF

V: TRBV27
J: TRBJ1-2
CDR3: CASSAGQGYGYTF

V: TRBV7-9
J: TRBJ1-2
CDR3: CASSQTGGYTF

V: TRBV6-6
J: TRBJ1-1
CDR3: CASNARTGLTEAFF

V: TRBV10-1
J: TRBJ1-2
CDR3: CASSESIGVPYGYTF

V: TRBV5-5
J: TRBJ1-1
CDR3: CASSLFFLGNSATEAFF

V: TRBV27
J: TRBJ2-7
CDR3: CASNGGNNYEQYF

V: TRBV29-1
J: TRBJ2-3
CDR3: CSVDEVSTDTQYF

V: TRBV5-4
J: TRBJ2-7
CDR3: CASSLDYRSYEQYF

V: TRBV7-2
J: TRBJ1-2
CDR3: CASSLDTGGLQGYTF

V: TRBV10-3
J: TRBJ1-1
CDR3: CAISRDREAFF

V: TRBV6-1
J: TRBJ2-7
CDR3: CASRRRREGNYEQYF

V: TRBV19
J: TRBJ2-5
CDR3: CASSRHPGTGVETQYF

V: TRBV2
J: TRBJ2-3
CDR3: CASSVASRLAGGPSADTQYF

V: TRBV7-9
J: TRBJ2-7
CDR3: CASSSSGGLSSYEQYF

V: TRBV5-8
J: TRBJ1-2
CDR3: CASSFLAPDYGYTF

V: TRBV18
J: TRBJ1-5
CDR3: CASSPGGGAGPQHF

V: TRBV9
J: TRBJ2-1
CDR3: CASSVGESTLGLWQFF

V: TRBV7-3
J: TRBJ2-5
CDR3: CASSLSSRAGQETQYF

V: TRBV6-6
J: TRBJ2-3
CDR3: CASSPSTDTQYF

V: TRBV6-6
J: TRBJ2-7
CDR3: CASRRGLEGRYEQYF

V: TRBV29-1
J: TRBJ2-6
CDR3: CSVEVIDRPPSGANVLTF

V: TRBV6-5
J: TRBJ2-7
CDR3: CASRRDRVYEQYF

V: TRBV5-1
J: TRBJ2-1
CDR3: CASSVPGDEQFF

V: TRBV7-2
J: TRBJ1-2
CDR3: CASSLDAGLRYGYGYTF

V: TRBV6-1
J: TRBJ2-2
CDR3: CASRGKNTGELFF

V: TRBV11-2
J: TRBJ1-3
CDR3: CASSLVGLHSGNTIYF

V: TRBV18
J: TRBJ2-1
CDR3: CASSPQGTHSYNEQFF

V: TRBV19
J: TRBJ2-7
CDR3: CASSTPSASYEQYF

V: TRBV27
J: .
CDR3: CASSLKPSGVRAYEQYF